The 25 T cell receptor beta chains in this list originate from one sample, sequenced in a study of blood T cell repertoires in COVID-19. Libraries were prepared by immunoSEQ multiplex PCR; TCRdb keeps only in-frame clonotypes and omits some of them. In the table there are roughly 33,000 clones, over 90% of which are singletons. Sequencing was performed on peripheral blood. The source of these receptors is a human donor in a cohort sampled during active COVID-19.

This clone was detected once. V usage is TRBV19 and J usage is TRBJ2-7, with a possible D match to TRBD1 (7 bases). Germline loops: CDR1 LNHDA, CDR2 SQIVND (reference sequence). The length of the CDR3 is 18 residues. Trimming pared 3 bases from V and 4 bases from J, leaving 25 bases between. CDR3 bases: TGTGCCAGTAGTATTGGTAGTGTCTCCGGAGGGGGCGTTTACGAGCAGTACTTC. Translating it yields CASSIGSVSGGGVYEQYF.

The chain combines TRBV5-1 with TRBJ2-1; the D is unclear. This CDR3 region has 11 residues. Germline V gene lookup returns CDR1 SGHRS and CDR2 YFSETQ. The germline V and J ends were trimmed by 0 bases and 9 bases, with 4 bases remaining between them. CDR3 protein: CASSLAVEQFF. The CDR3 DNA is TGCGCCAGCAGCTTGGCCGTTGAGCAGTTCTTC.

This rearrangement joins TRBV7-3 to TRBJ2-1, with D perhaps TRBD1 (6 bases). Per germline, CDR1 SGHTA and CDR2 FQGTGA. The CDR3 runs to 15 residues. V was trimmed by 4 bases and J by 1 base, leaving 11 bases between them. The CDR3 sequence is CASSYRAGSYNEQFF. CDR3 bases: TGTGCCAGCAGCTACAGGGCTGGGTCCTACAATGAGCAGTTCTTC.

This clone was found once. The CDR3 coding sequence is TGTGCCACCAGTGACTACCTCACAGATACGCAGTATTTT. Encoded protein: CATSDYLTDTQYF. V gene TRBV24-1 combines with J gene TRBJ2-3; no reliable D call. The V end lost 4 bases, the J end lost 2 bases, and 6 bases lay between the germline ends. This CDR3 spans 13 amino acids. Looked up from germline, CDR1 is KGHDR and CDR2 is SFDVKD.

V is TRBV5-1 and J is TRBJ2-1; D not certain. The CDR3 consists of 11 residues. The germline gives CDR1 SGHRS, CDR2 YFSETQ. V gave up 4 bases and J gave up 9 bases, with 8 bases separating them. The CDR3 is CASSIVGEQFF. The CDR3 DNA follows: TGCGCCAGCAGCATAGTTGGTGAGCAGTTCTTC.

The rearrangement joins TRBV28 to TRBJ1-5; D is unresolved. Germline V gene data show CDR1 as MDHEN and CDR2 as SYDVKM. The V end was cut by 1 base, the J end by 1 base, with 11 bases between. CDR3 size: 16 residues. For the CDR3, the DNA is TGTGCCAGCAGTTTATACTCGGGGTACAGCAATCAGCCCCAGCATTTT. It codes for CASSLYSGYSNQPQHF.

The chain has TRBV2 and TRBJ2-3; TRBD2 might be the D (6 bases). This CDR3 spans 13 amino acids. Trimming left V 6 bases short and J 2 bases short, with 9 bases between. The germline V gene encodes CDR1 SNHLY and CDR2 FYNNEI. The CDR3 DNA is TGTGCCAGCAGGAGGGACTCCACAGATACGCAGTATTTT. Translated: CASRRDSTDTQYF. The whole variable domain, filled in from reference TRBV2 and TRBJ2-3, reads EPEVTQTPSHQVTQMGQEVILRCVPISNHLYFYWYRQILGQKVEFLVSFYNNEISEKSEIFDDQFSVERPDGSNFTLKIRSTKLEDSAMYFCASRRDSTDTQYFGPGTRLTVL.

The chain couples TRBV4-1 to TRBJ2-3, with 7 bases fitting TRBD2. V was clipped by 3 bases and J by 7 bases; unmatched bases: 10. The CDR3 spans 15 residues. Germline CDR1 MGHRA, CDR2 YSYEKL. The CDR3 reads CASSQSGAIQHTQYF. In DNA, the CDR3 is TGCGCCAGCAGCCAGAGCGGGGCCATCCAGCATACGCAGTATTTT.

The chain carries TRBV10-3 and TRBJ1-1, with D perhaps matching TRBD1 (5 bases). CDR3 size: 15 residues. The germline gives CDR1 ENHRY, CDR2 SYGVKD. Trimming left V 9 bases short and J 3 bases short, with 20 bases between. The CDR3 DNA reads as TGTGCCATAGACTCGACGCTAGGGGATCACACTGAAGCTTTCTTT. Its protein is CAIDSTLGDHTEAFF.

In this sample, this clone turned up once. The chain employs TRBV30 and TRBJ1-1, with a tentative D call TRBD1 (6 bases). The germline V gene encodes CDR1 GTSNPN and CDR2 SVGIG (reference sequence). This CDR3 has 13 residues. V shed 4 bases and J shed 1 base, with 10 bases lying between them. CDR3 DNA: TGTGCCTGGAACCCGACAGGGAACACTGAAGCTTTCTTT. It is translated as CAWNPTGNTEAFF.

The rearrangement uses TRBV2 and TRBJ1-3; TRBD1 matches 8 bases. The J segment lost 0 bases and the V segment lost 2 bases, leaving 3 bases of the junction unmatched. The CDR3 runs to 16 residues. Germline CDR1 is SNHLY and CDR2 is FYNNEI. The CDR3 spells CASSEQGAVSGNTIYF. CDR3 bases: TGTGCCAGCAGTGAACAGGGGGCCGTCTCTGGAAACACCATATATTTT.

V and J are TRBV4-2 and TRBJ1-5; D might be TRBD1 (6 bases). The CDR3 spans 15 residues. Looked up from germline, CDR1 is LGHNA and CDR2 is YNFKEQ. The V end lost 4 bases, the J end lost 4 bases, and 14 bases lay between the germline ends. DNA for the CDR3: TGTGCCAGCAGCCTAGATTTGACAGGTAATCAGCCCCAGCATTTT. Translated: CASSLDLTGNQPQHF.

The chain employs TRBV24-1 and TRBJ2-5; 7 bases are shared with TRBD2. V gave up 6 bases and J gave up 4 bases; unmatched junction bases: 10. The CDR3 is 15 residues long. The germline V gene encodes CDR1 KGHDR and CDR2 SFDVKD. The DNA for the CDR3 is TGTGCCACCAGTCAGTCAAGGGAGGGTTCAGAGACCCAGTACTTC. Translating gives CATSQSREGSETQYF.

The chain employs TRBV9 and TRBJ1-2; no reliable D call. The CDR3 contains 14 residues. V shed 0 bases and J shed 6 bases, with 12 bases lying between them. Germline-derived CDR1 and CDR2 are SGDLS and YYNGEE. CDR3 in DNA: TGTGCCAGCAGCGTAGTACGTCGGTCCGATGGCTACACCTTC. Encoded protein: CASSVVRRSDGYTF.

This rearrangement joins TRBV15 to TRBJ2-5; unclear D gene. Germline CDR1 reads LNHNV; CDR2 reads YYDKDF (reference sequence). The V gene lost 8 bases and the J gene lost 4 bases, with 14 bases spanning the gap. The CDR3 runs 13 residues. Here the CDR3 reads CATAARVRETQYF. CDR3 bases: TGTGCCACCGCTGCCCGGGTCAGAGAGACCCAGTACTTC.

The CDR3 loop is CASETGWGNQPQHF. CDR3 sequence (DNA): TGTGCCAGTGAAACAGGGTGGGGGAATCAGCCCCAGCATTTT. The genes are TRBV6-5 and TRBJ1-5; tentative D call: TRBD1 (6 bases). CDR3 length: 14 amino acids. The V gene lost 9 bases and the J gene lost 4 bases, with 16 bases spanning the gap. Per germline, CDR1 MNHEY and CDR2 SVGAGI.

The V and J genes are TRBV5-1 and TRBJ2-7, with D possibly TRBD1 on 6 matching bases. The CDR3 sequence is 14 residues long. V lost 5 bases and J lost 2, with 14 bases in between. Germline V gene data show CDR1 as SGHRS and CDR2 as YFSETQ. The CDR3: CASRLITGPYEQYF. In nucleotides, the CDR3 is TGCGCCAGCAGATTAATAACAGGGCCCTACGAGCAGTACTTC. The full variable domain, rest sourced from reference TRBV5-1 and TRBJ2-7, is KAGVTQTPRYLIKTRGQQVTLSCSPISGHRSVSWYQQTPGQGLQFLFEYFSETQRNKGNFPGRFSGRQFSNSRSEMNVSTLELGDSALYLCASRLITGPYEQYFGPGTRLTVT.

CDR3 protein: CASSPGTGEAFF. CDR3 DNA: TGTGCCAGCAGCCCAGGGACAGGAGAAGCTTTCTTT. The chain recombines TRBV13 with TRBJ1-1, with 8 positions matching TRBD1. Germline V CDR1 and CDR2: PRHDT, FYEKMQ (reference sequence). J lost 8 bases, V lost 5 bases, and 4 bases had no gene match. CDR3 size: 12 residues.

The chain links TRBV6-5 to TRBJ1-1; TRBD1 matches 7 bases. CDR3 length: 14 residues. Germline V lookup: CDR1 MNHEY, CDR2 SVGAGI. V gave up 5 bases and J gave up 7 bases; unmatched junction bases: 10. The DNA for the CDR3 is TGTGCCAGCAGTCGACAAGGGGGCTCGGGTGAAGCTTTCTTT. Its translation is CASSRQGGSGEAFF.

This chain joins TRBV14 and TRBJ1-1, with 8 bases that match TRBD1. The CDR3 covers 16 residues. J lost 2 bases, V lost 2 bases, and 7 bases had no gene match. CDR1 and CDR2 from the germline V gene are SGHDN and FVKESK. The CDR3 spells CASSQLQGGLNTEAFF. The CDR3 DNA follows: TGTGCCAGCAGCCAACTACAGGGGGGCTTAAACACTGAAGCTTTCTTT. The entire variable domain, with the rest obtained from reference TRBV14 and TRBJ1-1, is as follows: EAGVTQFPSHSVIEKGQTVTLRCDPISGHDNLYWYRRVMGKEIKFLLHFVKESKQDESGMPNNRFLAERTGGTYSTLKVQPAELEDSGVYFCASSQLQGGLNTEAFFGQGTRLTVV.

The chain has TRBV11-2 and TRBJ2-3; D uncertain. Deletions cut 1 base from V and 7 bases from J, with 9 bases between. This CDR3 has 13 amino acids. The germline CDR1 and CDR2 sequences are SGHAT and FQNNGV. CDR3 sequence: CASSLGLSYTQYF. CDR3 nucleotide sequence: TGTGCCAGCAGCTTAGGGTTGAGTTATACGCAGTATTTT.

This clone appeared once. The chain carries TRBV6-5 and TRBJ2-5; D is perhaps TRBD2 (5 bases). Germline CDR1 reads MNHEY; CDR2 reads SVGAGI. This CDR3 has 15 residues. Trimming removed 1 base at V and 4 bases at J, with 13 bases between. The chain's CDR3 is CASSYFGVGRETQYF. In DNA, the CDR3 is TGTGCCAGCAGTTACTTCGGAGTAGGGAGAGAGACCCAGTACTTC.

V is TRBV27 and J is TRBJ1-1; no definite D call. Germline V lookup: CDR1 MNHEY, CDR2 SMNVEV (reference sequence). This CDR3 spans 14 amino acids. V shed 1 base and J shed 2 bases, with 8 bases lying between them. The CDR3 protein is CASSLYRGNTEAFF. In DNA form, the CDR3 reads TGTGCCAGCAGTTTATATCGGGGTAACACTGAAGCTTTCTTT.

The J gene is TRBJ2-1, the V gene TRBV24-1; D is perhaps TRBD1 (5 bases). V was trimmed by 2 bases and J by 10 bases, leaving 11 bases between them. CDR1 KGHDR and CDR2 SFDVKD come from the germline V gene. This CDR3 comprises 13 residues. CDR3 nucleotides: TGTGCCACCAGTGATTCAGGGTCGTCAGAGCAGTTCTTC. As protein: CATSDSGSSEQFF.

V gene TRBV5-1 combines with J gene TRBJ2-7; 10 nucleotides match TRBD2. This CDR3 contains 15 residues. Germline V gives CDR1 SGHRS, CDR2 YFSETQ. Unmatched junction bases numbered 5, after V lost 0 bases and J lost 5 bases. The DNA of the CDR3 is TGCGCCAGCAGCTTGGGGTTAGCGGGGGGAAACGAGCAGTACTTC. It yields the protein CASSLGLAGGNEQYF.